The T cell receptor (beta chain) described here comes from a study of CD8 T cells in ankylosing spondylitis. TCRdb itself ran the 5' RACE reads through MiXCR, one entry per CDR3 protein. The sample holds 50,000 to 70,000 distinct CDR3 sequences; about 6% are singletons and the top ten take around 4.5%. Germline assignment: CDR1 MNHEY and CDR2 SVGAGI. J lost 7 bases, V lost 0 bases, and 5 bases had no gene match. This CDR3 has 15 amino acids. The receptor's source is a male donor with ankylosing spondylitis. The V and J genes are TRBV6-5 and TRBJ1-5; TRBD1 agrees at 8 bases. Material: synovial fluid, either unsorted or a sorted T cell fraction (not recorded which). CDR3 nucleotide sequence: TGTGCCAGCAGTTACTCAAGACAGGGGAGGCAGCCCCAGCATTTT. Translating gives CASSYSRQGRQPQHF.